The clone carrying this TCR beta chain has just a few counts. The entry originates in a study of cytomegalovirus exposure and HLA in healthy donors. The PCR had 60 Vbeta and 13 Jbeta primers. Only in-frame clones appear in the TCRdb table, and some are missing; sequencing was by immunoSEQ multiplex PCR. The sample shows 130,000 or so clones, more than 60% of them seen only once. Trimming at V came to 3 bases and at J to 1 base, leaving 3 bases not matched to a gene. CDR1 and CDR2 (germline): SGHDN, FVKESK. CDR3 length: 14 amino acids. The source is a man between 18 and 35 years old in good health and CMV-seronegative. The V and J genes are TRBV14 and TRBJ2-7, with 7 nucleotides matching TRBD1. The source material was PBMCs. CDR3 nucleotides: TGTGCCAGCAGCCATTCGGGACAGTCCTACGAGCAGTACTTC. Its protein is CASSHSGQSYEQYF.